This entry describes one T cell receptor (beta chain). Antigen unknown. The CDR3 is made up of 16 amino acids. Germline V lookup: CDR1 MNHNY, CDR2 SVGAGI (reference sequence). Trimming removed 0 bases from V and 7 bases from J; junction bases left unmatched: 6. This sample was taken from a study of cytomegalovirus exposure and HLA in healthy donors. Study results and caveats: In a later analysis, TCR association rates varied by HLA locus: DRB1 most, HLA-C fewest. Prior analysis indicated that the majority of TCR beta V segments exhibited productivity approximately 87% or approximately 30% of the time. It was likely that a cluster of highly shared sequence variants was a sequencing artifact.

These donors counted as nominally healthy when sampled, but unrecorded immune exposures were likely. The PCR used 60 Vbeta and 13 Jbeta primers. Sequencing used immunoSEQ multiplex PCR; TCRdb keeps in-frame clones, though not all of them. The data contain under 130,000 clones, more than 60% of them singletons. Specimen: PBMCs. This clonotype was sampled from a man younger than 45 in good health and CMV-seronegative. This chain links TRBV6-6 with TRBJ1-4, with 9 nucleotides matching TRBD1. This CDR3 reads CASSYSRGTGPEKLFF. DNA of the CDR3: TGTGCCAGCAGTTACTCGAGGGGGACAGGGCCTGAAAAACTGTTTTTT.